This TCR beta chain was captured in a study of blood T cell repertoires in COVID-19. Study at large: Some COVID-19 samples were acute and others convalescent; all came from the United States, Italy and Spain. T cells, B-cell-depleted T cells, or PBMCs supplied cDNA or gDNA.

Original processing methods: Using reference gene primer amplification, nucleated cell counts were estimated. The table came from immunoSEQ multiplex PCR; TCRdb's copy has only in-frame clones and leaves some out. The V and J calls and clone size were taken over from that table, and D and trimming were inferred from the DNA. The sample carries approximately 75,000 clones, roughly 80% recorded once. Trimming cost V 7 bases and J 4 bases; bases outside gene matches: 10. CDR3 size: 15 residues. Germline CDR1 is MNHEY and CDR2 is SVGAGI. Sequenced input: peripheral blood. This chain uses TRBV6-5 with TRBJ1-2, with 9 bases fitting TRBD1. The TCR was taken from a woman of 80 years or more with acute or convalescent COVID-19. CDR3 in DNA: TGTGCCAGCATCCCCGGACAGGGGATGAGCTATGGCTACACCTTC. This translates into CASIPGQGMSYGYTF.